This T cell receptor (beta chain) was recovered during a study of blood T cells in healthy people across ages. Per the germline V gene, CDR1 is SQVTM and CDR2 is ANQGSEA. The CDR3 sequence is 14 residues long. V lost 3 bases and J lost 2; bases outside the gene matches: 6. Worth noting for this clonotype: Its matching antigen is unknown.

With a J-beta primer mix and a sample-barcoded 5' primer, a second PCR ran 7 to 11 cycles. TCRdb passed the 5' RACE reads through MiXCR, listing each CDR3 protein once. This repertoire shows some 900,000 distinct CDR3 sequences, around 48% found once; its top ten account for around an eighth. Study results and limitations: It was held that diversity estimates obtained from one million T cells represented underestimates. Lack of knowledge of donor CMV status possibly confounded expanded clonotype changes. Higher naive T cell percentage went strongly together with higher TCR beta diversity.

V gene TRBV29-1 combines with J gene TRBJ2-7; 8 bases map to TRBD1. The origin of this receptor is a man between 25 and 39 years old in good health. Sequenced input: blood. CDR3 coding DNA: TGCAGCGTTGAGAGGGAGACAGGGGCCTACGAGCAGTACTTC. Translated: CSVERETGAYEQYF.